What follows describes a single TCR beta chain. The CDR3 is 15 amino acids. After removal of 2 bases from V and 3 bases from J, the junction contained 4 bases not matched to a gene. Germline lookup yields CDR1 SGDLS and CDR2 YYNGEE. The entry originates in a study of blood T cell repertoires in COVID-19. Background on the study: T cells, B-cell-depleted T cells, or PBMCs supplied cDNA or gDNA.

Source study methods: Nucleated cell number was recorded as an estimate derived from reference gene primer amplification. TCRdb's copy holds only in-frame clones and misses some; the assay was immunoSEQ multiplex PCR. The V and J calls and clone size were taken over from that table, and D and trimming were inferred from the DNA. The sample holds some 120,000 clones, 83% seen once. This chain joins TRBV9 and TRBJ2-3, with 9 bases aligning to TRBD2. The sequenced sample consisted of peripheral blood. The clonotype was recovered from a man older than 75 with active or convalescent COVID-19. CDR3 in DNA: TGTGCCAGCAGCGTTCCTAGCGGGGATACAGATACGCAGTATTTT. Translated: CASSVPSGDTDTQYF.